The next 22 T cell receptor beta chains were all read from a single sample in a study of T-cell reconstitution after alpha-beta-depleted transplantation in children. Unique molecular identifiers featured in how the TCRbeta library was prepared. TCRdb re-called the PCR reads with MiXCR, one entry per CDR3 protein. The sample lists roughly 90,000 distinct CDR3 sequences; more than 9% were seen once. Sequenced material: PBMCs from the stem cell graft donor, taken from the stem cell graft. Every receptor here comes from a human donor who donated a stem cell graft to a child with inherited bone marrow failure.

The genes are TRBV27 and TRBJ2-2; TRBD2 aligns across 10 bases. CDR1 MNHEY and CDR2 SMNVEV come from the germline V gene (reference sequence). With V trimmed by 2 bases and J by 0 bases, 3 bases remained unmatched. The CDR3 is 17 residues long. The CDR3 nucleotides are TGTGCCAGCAGTTTAAGCGGGGGGGCCGCGAACACCGGGGAGCTGTTTTTT. Protein product: CASSLSGGAANTGELFF.

This clonotype was recorded many times. This chain joins TRBV2 and TRBJ1-6, with 8 bases lining up with TRBD1. The V gene's germline CDR1 is SNHLY and CDR2 FYNNEI. The V gene end was trimmed by 7 bases and the J gene end by 6 bases; junction bases not matched to a gene: 8. This CDR3 region has 15 residues. The CDR3 reads CASTGTGGLNSPLHF. The CDR3 region has the DNA TGTGCCAGCACAGGGACAGGAGGACTTAATTCACCCCTCCACTTT.

This clonotype was counted once. The rearrangement links TRBV5-6 to TRBJ2-1; D may correspond to TRBD1 or TRBD2 (8 bases each). The CDR3 consists of 19 residues. Trimming left V 4 bases short and J 3 bases short, with 26 bases between. Germline V gives CDR1 SGHDT, CDR2 YYEEEE. CDR3 region: CASSDTGGGAGVGYNEQFF. CDR3 DNA: TGTGCCAGCAGCGATACAGGGGGAGGAGCGGGAGTTGGCTACAATGAGCAGTTCTTC.

This clonotype was seen a few times. This chain links TRBV12-3 or TRBV12-4 with TRBJ1-5, with 10 bases that match TRBD1. The CDR3 length is 14 residues. J gave up 6 bases and V 4 bases, and 3 bases lay outside the gene matches. CDR3 region: CASSSRQGAQPQHF. CDR3 bases: TGTGCCAGCAGTTCACGACAGGGGGCTCAGCCCCAGCATTTT.

The rearrangement uses TRBV7-9 and TRBJ2-3, with TRBD2 as a possible D gene (6 bases). Germline-derived CDR1 and CDR2 are SEHNR and FQNEAQ (reference sequence). The CDR3 totals 15 residues. V lost 4 bases and J lost 0, with 11 bases in between. The CDR3 DNA reads TGTGCCAGCAGCTATAGCGGAACCAGCACAGATACGCAGTATTTT. It encodes CASSYSGTSTDTQYF. Looking up the rest from reference TRBV7-9 and TRBJ2-3 gives the full variable domain: DTGVSQNPRHKITKRGQNVTFRCDPISEHNRLYWYRQTLGQGPEFLTYFQNEAQLEKSRLLSDRFSAERPKGSFSTLEIQRTEQGDSAMYLCASSYSGTSTDTQYFGPGTRLTVL.

The chain couples TRBV10-3 to TRBJ2-5; 8 bases map to TRBD2. Germline V gene lookup returns CDR1 ENHRY and CDR2 SYGVKD. After removal of 0 bases from V and 1 base from J, the junction contained 10 bases not matched to a gene. This CDR3 is built from 18 residues. CDR3 bases: TGTGCCATCAGTGAGTCGCCCGGACTGGCGGGAGGCCAAGAGACCCAGTACTTC. Translation gives CAISESPGLAGGQETQYF.

In this sample, this clonotype turned up many times. The chain employs TRBV20-1 and TRBJ2-7; TRBD2 is a possible D gene (6 bases). The CDR3 consists of 13 residues. The V end lost 5 bases, the J end lost 5 bases, and 16 bases lay between the germline ends. The germline gives CDR1 DFQATT, CDR2 SNEGSKA (reference sequence). The CDR3 nucleotides read TGCAGTGCTTGGAGGGCCCCTCTAAACGAGCAGTACTTC. Its protein is CSAWRAPLNEQYF.

V is TRBV5-6 and J is TRBJ1-1; unclear D gene. This CDR3 is 15 amino acids long. Looked up from germline, CDR1 is SGHDT and CDR2 is YYEEEE. DNA of the CDR3: TGTGTTAGCAGCTTGTTCCGGGCGGAGAACACTGAAGCTTTCTTT. It specifies CVSSLFRAENTEAFF.

This clonotype showed up many times. The chain recombines TRBV28 with TRBJ1-2; TRBD1 might be the D (5 bases). This CDR3 is built from 15 residues. CDR1 and CDR2 (germline): MDHEN, SYDVKM. Trimming left V 7 bases short and J 5 bases short, with 20 bases between. For the CDR3, the DNA is TGTGCCAGCACCCCCTCGACGGCCCGGGGGTATGGCTACACCTTC. Amino acid sequence: CASTPSTARGYGYTF.

This clonotype was detected ten times or more. The gene calls are TRBV2 and TRBJ2-7, with 14 bases that match TRBD2. V gave up 6 bases and J gave up 2 bases; unmatched junction bases: 12. Germline V CDR1 and CDR2: SNHLY, FYNNEI. The CDR3 is made up of 18 amino acids. The CDR3 nucleotides read TGTGCCAGCAGAGGGGGGGGACTAGCGGGAGAAAAAGCCTACGAGCAGTACTTC. It yields the protein CASRGGGLAGEKAYEQYF.

This clonotype came up many times. The V gene is TRBV20-1, the J gene TRBJ2-3, with a possible D match to TRBD1 (5 bases). This CDR3 is 13 amino acids long. Germline V gene sequence: CDR1 DFQATT, CDR2 SNEGSKA (reference sequence). Deletions cut 4 bases from V and 0 bases from J, with 8 bases between. Here the CDR3 reads CSAKGPSTDTQYF. CDR3 bases: TGCAGTGCTAAGGGGCCTAGCACAGATACGCAGTATTTT.

In this sample, this clonotype turned up many times. This chain links TRBV5-1 with TRBJ2-3; possible D gene TRBD2, 5 bases. This CDR3 is 14 amino acids long. V dropped 0 bases and J dropped 6 bases, with 11 bases sitting between them. Germline CDR1 and CDR2: SGHRS and YFSETQ. CDR3 sequence: CASSLGGSTDTQYF. CDR3 coding DNA: TGCGCCAGCAGCTTGGGAGGGTCAACGGATACGCAGTATTTT.

This clonotype was seen at least ten times. The chain links TRBV18 to TRBJ2-7; 13 nucleotides line up with TRBD2. There are 15 residues in the CDR3. J was trimmed by 3 bases and V by 3 bases; bases with no gene match: 2. Germline loops: CDR1 KGHSH, CDR2 LQKENI. In nucleotides, the CDR3 is TGTGCCAGCTCACCGGGACTAGCGGGAATCTACGAGCAGTACTTC. Amino acid sequence: CASSPGLAGIYEQYF.

This clonotype came up many times. This rearrangement joins TRBV2 to TRBJ2-3, with D unclear. This CDR3 contains 14 residues. Per the germline V gene, CDR1 is SNHLY and CDR2 is FYNNEI. Between the trimmed V and J ends, which lost 6 bases and 0 bases, there was a span of 10 bases. This CDR3 reads CASSRSSSTDTQYF. The CDR3 DNA sequence: TGTGCCAGCAGCCGGAGTTCTAGCACAGATACGCAGTATTTT. Full variable domain (remainder filled in from reference TRBV2 and TRBJ2-3): EPEVTQTPSHQVTQMGQEVILRCVPISNHLYFYWYRQILGQKVEFLVSFYNNEISEKSEIFDDQFSVERPDGSNFTLKIRSTKLEDSAMYFCASSRSSSTDTQYFGPGTRLTVL.

Many counts were recorded for this clonotype. The chain is built from TRBV7-2 and TRBJ1-3; TRBD1 agrees at 11 bases. The CDR3 is 15 residues long. Germline V gene lookup returns CDR1 SGHTA and CDR2 FQGNSA. After removal of 5 bases from V and 2 bases from J, the junction contained 2 bases not matched to a gene. The CDR3 spells CASSRTGGPGNTIYF. CDR3 nucleotides: TGTGCCAGCAGCAGGACAGGGGGCCCTGGAAACACCATATATTTT.

V usage is TRBV5-4 and J usage is TRBJ2-3, with D perhaps assigned TRBD1 or TRBD2 (5 bases each). CDR1 is SGHNT and CDR2 is YYREEE in the germline V gene (reference sequence). The CDR3 extends over 14 amino acids. Trimming shortened V by 1 base and J by 6 bases, and 12 bases separated the two germline ends. In DNA, the CDR3 is TGTGCCAGCAGCTTGAGTGGGGGAAGGGATACGCAGTATTTT. It translates to CASSLSGGRDTQYF.

This clonotype occurred many times. The rearrangement joins TRBV5-1 to TRBJ1-2; no clear D gene. Germline assignment: CDR1 SGHRS and CDR2 YFSETQ. This CDR3 contains 14 residues. V dropped 0 bases and J dropped 3 bases, with 9 bases sitting between them. CDR3 residues: CASSLGPEDYGYTF. For the CDR3, the DNA is TGCGCCAGCAGCTTGGGGCCAGAAGACTATGGCTACACCTTC. The entire variable domain, with the rest obtained from reference TRBV5-1 and TRBJ1-2, is as follows: KAGVTQTPRYLIKTRGQQVTLSCSPISGHRSVSWYQQTPGQGLQFLFEYFSETQRNKGNFPGRFSGRQFSNSRSEMNVSTLELGDSALYLCASSLGPEDYGYTFGSGTRLTVV.

This clonotype was found a few times. This sequence joins TRBV5-1 and TRBJ1-6, with unresolved D. The CDR3 has 14 residues. CDR1 SGHRS and CDR2 YFSETQ come from the germline V gene. Trimming stripped 0 bases from V and 6 bases from J, with 7 bases between. CDR3 in DNA: TGCGCCAGCAGCTTGGTAGGGAGTAATTCACCCCTCCACTTT. Encoded protein: CASSLVGSNSPLHF.

This clonotype showed up many times. The J gene is TRBJ2-1, the V gene TRBV7-2; no clear D. Trimming took 2 bases from V and 0 from J, leaving 14 bases between them. Looked up from germline, CDR1 is SGHTA and CDR2 is FQGNSA. The CDR3 sequence is 17 residues long. The CDR3 bases are TGTGCCAGCAGCTTACGAGTCCGGGTAAGCTCCTACAATGAGCAGTTCTTC. This encodes CASSLRVRVSSYNEQFF.

This clonotype has a handful of counts. This may stem from a read error, because a much larger clone lies one nucleotide away. The chain employs TRBV7-2 and TRBJ2-3; D possibly corresponds to TRBD2 (6 bases). CDR1 and CDR2 from the germline V gene are SGHTA and FQGNSA. This CDR3 is 15 amino acids long. V lost 10 bases to trimming and J lost 5 bases, with 22 bases between them. The CDR3, as DNA: TGTGCCACCGGCTCCGGGAGAATACAGATAGATACGCAGTATTTT. As protein: CATGSGRIQIDTQYF.

This clonotype was found many times. The rearrangement links TRBV6-1 to TRBJ2-3, with D tentatively TRBD1 (6 bases). CDR3 length: 13 residues. Germline V CDR1 and CDR2: MNHNS, SASEGT. Trimming took off 4 bases at V and 6 bases at J, with 11 bases between the two ends. The CDR3 sequence: CASSGQARDTQYF. CDR3 nucleotides: TGTGCCAGCAGTGGACAGGCCAGGGATACGCAGTATTTT.

This clonotype has at least ten counts. The V gene is TRBV27, the J gene TRBJ2-2, with D unclear. The CDR3 consists of 15 residues. Germline CDR1 reads MNHEY; CDR2 reads SMNVEV (reference sequence). Trimming took 5 bases from V and 1 from J, leaving 11 bases between them. CDR3 sequence reads: CASSPQLGNTGELFF. The CDR3 DNA reads as TGTGCCAGCAGTCCCCAGCTGGGGAACACCGGGGAGCTGTTTTTT.